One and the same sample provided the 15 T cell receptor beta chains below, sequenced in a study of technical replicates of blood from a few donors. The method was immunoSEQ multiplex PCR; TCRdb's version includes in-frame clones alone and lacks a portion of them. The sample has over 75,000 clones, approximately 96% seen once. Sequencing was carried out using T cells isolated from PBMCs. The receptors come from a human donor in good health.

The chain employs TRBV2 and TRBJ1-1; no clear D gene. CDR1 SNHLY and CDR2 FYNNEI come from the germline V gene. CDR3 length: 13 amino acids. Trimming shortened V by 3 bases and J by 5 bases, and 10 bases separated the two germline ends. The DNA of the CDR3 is TGTGCCAGCAGTGATAACGCGGTAACTGAAGCTTTCTTT. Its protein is CASSDNAVTEAFF. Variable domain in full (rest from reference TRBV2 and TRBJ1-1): EPEVTQTPSHQVTQMGQEVILRCVPISNHLYFYWYRQILGQKVEFLVSFYNNEISEKSEIFDDQFSVERPDGSNFTLKIRSTKLEDSAMYFCASSDNAVTEAFFGQGTRLTVV.

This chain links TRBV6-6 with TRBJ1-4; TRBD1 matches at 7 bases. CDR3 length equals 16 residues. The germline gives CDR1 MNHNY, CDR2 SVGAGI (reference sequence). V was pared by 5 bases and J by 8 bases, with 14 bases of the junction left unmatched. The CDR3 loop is CASSSYGTATPEKLFF. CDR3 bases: TGTGCCAGCAGTAGCTATGGGACAGCTACACCCGAAAAACTGTTTTTT.

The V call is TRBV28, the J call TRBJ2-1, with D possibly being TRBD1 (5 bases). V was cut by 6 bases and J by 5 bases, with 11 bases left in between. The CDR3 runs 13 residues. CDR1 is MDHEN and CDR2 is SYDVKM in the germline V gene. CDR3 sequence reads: CASRGQGDNEQFF. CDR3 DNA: TGTGCCAGCAGGGGGCAGGGTGACAATGAGCAGTTCTTC.

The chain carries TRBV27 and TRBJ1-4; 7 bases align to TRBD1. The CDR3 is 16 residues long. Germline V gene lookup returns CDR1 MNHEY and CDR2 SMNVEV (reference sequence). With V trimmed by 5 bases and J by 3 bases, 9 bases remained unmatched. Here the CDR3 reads CASSEDRTDANEKLFF. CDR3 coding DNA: TGTGCCAGCAGTGAGGACAGGACAGATGCTAATGAAAAACTGTTTTTT.

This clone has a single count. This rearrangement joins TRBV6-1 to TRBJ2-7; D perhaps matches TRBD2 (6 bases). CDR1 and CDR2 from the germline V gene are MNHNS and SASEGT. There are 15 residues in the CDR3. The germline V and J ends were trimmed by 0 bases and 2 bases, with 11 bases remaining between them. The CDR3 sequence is CASSEAHGGTYEQYF. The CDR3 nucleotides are TGTGCCAGCAGTGAAGCCCATGGGGGGACCTACGAGCAGTACTTC.

The CDR3 loop is CASSGHRVGTEAFF. The CDR3 nucleotides read TGTGCCAGCAGTGGACACAGGGTTGGGACTGAAGCTTTCTTT. The chain links TRBV25-1 to TRBJ1-1; perhaps TRBD1 as D (6 bases). V lost 4 bases and J lost 5, with 14 bases in between. This CDR3 spans 14 amino acids. Looked up from germline, CDR1 is MGHDK and CDR2 is SYGVNS.

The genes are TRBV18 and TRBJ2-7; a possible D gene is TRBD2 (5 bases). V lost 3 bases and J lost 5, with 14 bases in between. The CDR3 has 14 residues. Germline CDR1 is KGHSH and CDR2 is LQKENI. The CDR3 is CASSPRVSGNEQYF. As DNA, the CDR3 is TGTGCCAGCTCACCGCGGGTCTCGGGGAACGAGCAGTACTTC.

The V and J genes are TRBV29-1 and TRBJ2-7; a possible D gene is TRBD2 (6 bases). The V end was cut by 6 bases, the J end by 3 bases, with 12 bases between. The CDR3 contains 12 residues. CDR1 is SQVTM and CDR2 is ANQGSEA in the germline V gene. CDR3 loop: CSVLTGGYEQYF. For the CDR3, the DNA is TGCAGCGTACTTACCGGGGGCTACGAGCAGTACTTC.

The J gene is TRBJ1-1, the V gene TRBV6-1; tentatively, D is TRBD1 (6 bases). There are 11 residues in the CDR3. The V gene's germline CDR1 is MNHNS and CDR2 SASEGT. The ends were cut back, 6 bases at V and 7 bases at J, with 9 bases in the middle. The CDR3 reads CASRVGGEAFF. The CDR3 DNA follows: TGTGCCAGCAGGGTAGGGGGTGAAGCTTTCTTT.

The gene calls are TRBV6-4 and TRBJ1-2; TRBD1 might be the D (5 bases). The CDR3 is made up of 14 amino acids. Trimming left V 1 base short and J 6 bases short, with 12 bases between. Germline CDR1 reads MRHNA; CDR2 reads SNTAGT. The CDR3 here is CASSDLGAKDGYTF. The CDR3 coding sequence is TGTGCCAGCAGTGACTTAGGGGCGAAGGATGGCTACACCTTC.

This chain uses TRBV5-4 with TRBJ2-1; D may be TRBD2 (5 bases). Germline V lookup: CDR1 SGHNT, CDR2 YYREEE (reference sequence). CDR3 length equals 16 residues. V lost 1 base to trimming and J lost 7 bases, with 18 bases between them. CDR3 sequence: CASSLFSGRKENEQFF. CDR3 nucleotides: TGTGCCAGCAGCTTGTTCAGCGGCCGGAAAGAGAATGAGCAGTTCTTC.

CDR3 residues: CASSHGTGSYNSPLHF. CDR3 coding DNA: TGCGCCAGCAGCCATGGGACAGGGTCCTATAATTCACCCCTCCACTTT. The chain combines TRBV4-1 with TRBJ1-6; 9 bases map to TRBD1. Germline V gene data show CDR1 as MGHRA and CDR2 as YSYEKL. Trimming at V came to 3 bases and at J to 1 base, leaving 1 base not matched to a gene. This CDR3 is 16 amino acids long.

The CDR3 DNA follows: TGTGCCAGCAGTCCCCGGACAGGGGGTGTCGGGGGAGAAGCTTTCTTT. It is translated as CASSPRTGGVGGEAFF. J is TRBJ1-1 and V is TRBV27, with 10 bases matching TRBD1. With 5 bases clipped from V and 8 bases from J, the junction kept 14 bases outside the gene matches. The CDR3 has 16 residues. Germline V gene sequence: CDR1 MNHEY, CDR2 SMNVEV (reference sequence).

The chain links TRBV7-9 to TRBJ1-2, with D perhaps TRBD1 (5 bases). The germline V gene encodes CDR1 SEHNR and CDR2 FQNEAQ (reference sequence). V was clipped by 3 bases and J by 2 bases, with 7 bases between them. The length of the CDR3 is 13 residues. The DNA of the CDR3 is TGTGCCAGCAGCTTGGACACGAACTATGGCTACACCTTC. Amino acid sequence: CASSLDTNYGYTF.

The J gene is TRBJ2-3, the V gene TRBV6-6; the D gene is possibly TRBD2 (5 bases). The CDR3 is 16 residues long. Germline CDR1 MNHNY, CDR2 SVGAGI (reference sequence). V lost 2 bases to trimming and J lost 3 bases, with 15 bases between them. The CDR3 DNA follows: TGTGCCAGCAGTTACCCCCTCGCGGGTTCGACAGATACGCAGTATTTT. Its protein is CASSYPLAGSTDTQYF.